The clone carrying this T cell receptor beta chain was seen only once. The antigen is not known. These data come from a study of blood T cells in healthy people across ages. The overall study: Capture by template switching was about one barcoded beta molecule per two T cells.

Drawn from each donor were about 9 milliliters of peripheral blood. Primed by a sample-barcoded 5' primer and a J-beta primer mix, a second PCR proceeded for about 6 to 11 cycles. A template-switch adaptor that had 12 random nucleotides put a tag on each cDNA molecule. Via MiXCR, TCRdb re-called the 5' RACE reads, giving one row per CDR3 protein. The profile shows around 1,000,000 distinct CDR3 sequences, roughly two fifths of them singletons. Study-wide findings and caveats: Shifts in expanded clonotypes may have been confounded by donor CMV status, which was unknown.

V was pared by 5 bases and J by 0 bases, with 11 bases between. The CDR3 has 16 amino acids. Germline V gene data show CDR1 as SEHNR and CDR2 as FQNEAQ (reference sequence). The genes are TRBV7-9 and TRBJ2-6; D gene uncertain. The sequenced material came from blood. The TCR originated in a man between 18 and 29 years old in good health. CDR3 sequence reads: CASSHLPGSGANVLTF. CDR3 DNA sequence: TGTGCCAGCAGCCATCTTCCCGGCTCTGGGGCCAACGTCCTGACTTTC.